This TCR beta chain was identified during a study of T cell changes during pregnancy in multiple sclerosis (dated by TCRdb to about 2019). About the full investigation: In women with multiple sclerosis, the researchers looked at how the T cell repertoire shifted as pregnancy progressed.

Comments on this clone: Its recognized antigen is unknown. Base qualities were left out, and no much larger clone turns up one base away.

The receptor library was made with the immunoSEQ multiplex PCR assay. TCRdb mirrors the immuneACCESS table, restricted to in-frame sequences. Some clones are absent from its copies; in checked studies, under half trace to an unresolved V gene, and the reason for the others is unknown. The sample records more than 55,000 clones, around nine tenths of which are singletons. The top ten constitute 0.35% to 0.45% of the sample. V has 5 bases trimmed and J has 5 bases trimmed; junction bases matching no gene number 1. The CDR1 and CDR2 encoded by the germline V gene are SGHTA and FQGNSA. The CDR3 measures 12 amino acids from cysteine to phenylalanine. Just CDR3 DNA is preserved here, 36 bases in frame from base 1.

The sequence came from a female donor with multiple sclerosis, enrolled in a pregnancy study. The sample consisted of CD4+ T cells from peripheral blood mononuclear cells, taken in the third trimester of pregnancy. This chain joins TRBV7-2 to TRBJ1-2; 8 of the junction bases match TRBD1. The CDR3 has the sequence CASSRQGYGYTF. The bases read TGTGCCAGCAGCCGACAGGGGTATGGCTACACCTTC.